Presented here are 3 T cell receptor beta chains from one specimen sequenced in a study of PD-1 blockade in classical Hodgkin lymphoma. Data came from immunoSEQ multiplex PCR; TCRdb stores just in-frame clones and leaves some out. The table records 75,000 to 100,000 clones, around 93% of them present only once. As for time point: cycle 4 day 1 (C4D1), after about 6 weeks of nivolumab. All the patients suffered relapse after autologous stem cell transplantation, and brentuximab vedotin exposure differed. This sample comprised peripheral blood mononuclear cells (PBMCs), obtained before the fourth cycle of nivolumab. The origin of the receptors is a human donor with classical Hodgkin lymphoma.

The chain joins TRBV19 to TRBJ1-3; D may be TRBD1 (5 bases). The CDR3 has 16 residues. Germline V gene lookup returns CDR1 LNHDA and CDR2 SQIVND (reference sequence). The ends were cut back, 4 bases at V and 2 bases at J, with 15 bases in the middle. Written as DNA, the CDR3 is TGTGCCAGTAGTAATCAGGGTCTCTCAACTGGAAACACCATATATTTT. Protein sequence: CASSNQGLSTGNTIYF.

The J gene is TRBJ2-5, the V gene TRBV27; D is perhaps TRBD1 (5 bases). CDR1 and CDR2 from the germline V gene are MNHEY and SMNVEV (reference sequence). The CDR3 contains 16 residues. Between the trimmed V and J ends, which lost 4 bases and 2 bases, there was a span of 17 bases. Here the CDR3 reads CASSWNRRQGQETQYF. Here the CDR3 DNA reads TGTGCCAGCAGTTGGAACCGTAGGCAGGGTCAAGAGACCCAGTACTTC.

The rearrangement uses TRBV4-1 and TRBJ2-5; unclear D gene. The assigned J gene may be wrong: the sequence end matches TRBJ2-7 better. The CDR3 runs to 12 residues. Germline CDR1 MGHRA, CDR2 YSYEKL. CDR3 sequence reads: CASSHGSYEQYF. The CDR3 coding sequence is TGCGCCAGCAGCCATGGCTCCTACGAGCAGTACTTC.